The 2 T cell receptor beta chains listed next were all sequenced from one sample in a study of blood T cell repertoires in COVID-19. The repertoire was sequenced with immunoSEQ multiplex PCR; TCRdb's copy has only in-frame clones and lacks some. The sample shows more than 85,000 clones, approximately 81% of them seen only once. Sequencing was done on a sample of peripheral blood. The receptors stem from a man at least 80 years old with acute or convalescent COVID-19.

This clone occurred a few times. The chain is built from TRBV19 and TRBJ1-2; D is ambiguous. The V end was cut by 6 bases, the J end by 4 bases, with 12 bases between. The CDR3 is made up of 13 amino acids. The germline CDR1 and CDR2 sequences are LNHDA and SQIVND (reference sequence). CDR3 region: CASSGRSLYGYTF. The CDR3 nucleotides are TGTGCCAGTAGCGGTAGGAGCCTCTATGGCTACACCTTC.

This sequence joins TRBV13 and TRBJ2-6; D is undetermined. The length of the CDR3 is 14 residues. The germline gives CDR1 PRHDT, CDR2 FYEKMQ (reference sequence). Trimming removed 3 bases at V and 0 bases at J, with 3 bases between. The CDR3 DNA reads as TGTGCCAGCAGCTTCAACTCTGGGGCCAACGTCCTGACTTTC. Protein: CASSFNSGANVLTF.